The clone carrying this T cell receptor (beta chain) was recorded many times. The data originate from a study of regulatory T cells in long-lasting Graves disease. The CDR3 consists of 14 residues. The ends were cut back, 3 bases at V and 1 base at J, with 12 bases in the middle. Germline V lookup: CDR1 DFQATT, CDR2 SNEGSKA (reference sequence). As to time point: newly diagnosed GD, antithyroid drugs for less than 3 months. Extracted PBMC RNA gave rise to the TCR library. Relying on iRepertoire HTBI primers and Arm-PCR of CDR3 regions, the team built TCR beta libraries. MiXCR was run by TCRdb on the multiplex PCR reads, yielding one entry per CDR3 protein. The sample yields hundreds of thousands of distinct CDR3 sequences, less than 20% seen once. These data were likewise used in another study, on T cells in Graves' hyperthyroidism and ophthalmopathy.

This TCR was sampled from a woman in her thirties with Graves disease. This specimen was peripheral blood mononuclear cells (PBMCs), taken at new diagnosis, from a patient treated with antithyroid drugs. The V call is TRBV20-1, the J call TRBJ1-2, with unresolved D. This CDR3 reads CSASSPGFNYGYTF. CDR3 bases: TGCAGTGCTAGCTCACCAGGTTTTAACTATGGCTACACCTTC.